This T cell receptor beta chain was obtained from a study of OX40 agonist ivuxolimab in advanced cancers. TCRdb's table, derived via immunoSEQ multiplex PCR, lists solely in-frame clones and lacks some. The table has approximately 54,000 clones, around 93% seen once. Broader study findings: Expanded clones were, on average, more numerous in CD8+ T cells than in CD4+.

V was clipped by 5 bases and J by 3 bases, with 5 bases between them. This CDR3 comprises 10 residues. Looked up from germline, CDR1 is SQVTM and CDR2 is ANQGSEA. As for this clone: Its antigen remains unidentified.

Sequencing used CD4+ or CD8+ T cells sorted from blood, obtained in a trial of the OX40 agonist ivuxolimab. The source is an adult with an advanced solid tumor such as melanoma, head and neck, liver or kidney cancer. The V call is TRBV29-1, the J call TRBJ2-7; D uncertain. CDR3 in amino acids: CSVIDYEQYF. DNA of the CDR3: TGCAGCGTTATCGACTACGAGCAGTACTTC.